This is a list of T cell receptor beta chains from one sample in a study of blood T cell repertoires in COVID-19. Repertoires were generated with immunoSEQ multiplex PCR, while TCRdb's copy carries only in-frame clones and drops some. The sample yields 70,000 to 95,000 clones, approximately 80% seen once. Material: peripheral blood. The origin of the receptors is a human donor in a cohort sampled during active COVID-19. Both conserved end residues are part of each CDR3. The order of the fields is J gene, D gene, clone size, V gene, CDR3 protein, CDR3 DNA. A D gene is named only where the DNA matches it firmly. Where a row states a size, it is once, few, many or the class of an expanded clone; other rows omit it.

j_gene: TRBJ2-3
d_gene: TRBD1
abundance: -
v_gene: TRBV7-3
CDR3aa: CASSLTADRGLGGTDTQYF
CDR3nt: TGTGCCAGCAGCTTAACGGCCGACAGGGGGCTAGGTGGCACAGATACGCAGTATTTT

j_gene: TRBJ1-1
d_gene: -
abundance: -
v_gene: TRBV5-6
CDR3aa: CASSFPYGPTEAFF
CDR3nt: TGTGCCAGCAGCTTCCCGTATGGGCCGACTGAAGCTTTCTTT

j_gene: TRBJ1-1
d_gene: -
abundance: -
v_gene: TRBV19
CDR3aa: CASIVGGDTEAFF
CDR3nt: TGTGCCAGTATTGTCGGGGGAGACACTGAAGCTTTCTTT

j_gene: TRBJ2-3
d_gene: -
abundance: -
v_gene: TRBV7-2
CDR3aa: CASSLGVRDTQYF
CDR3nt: TGTGCCAGCAGCTTAGGTGTCAGAGATACGCAGTATTTT

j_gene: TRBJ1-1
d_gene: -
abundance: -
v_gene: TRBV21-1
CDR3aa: CASYRTGRAEAFF
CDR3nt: TGTGCCAGCTACAGGACAGGGCGGGCTGAAGCTTTCTTT

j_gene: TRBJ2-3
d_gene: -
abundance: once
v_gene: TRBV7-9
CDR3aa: CASSRLTRAAQYF
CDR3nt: TGTGCCAGCAGCCGCCTTACCAGGGCGGCGCAGTATTTT

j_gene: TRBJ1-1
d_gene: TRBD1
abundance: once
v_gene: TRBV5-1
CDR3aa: CASSRGTAMNTEAFF
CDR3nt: TGCGCCAGCAGCCGTGGGACAGCCATGAACACTGAAGCTTTCTTT

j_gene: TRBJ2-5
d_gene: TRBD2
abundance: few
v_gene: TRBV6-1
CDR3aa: CASSEVSGGETQYF
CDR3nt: TGTGCCAGCAGTGAAGTTTCGGGAGGAGAGACCCAGTACTTC

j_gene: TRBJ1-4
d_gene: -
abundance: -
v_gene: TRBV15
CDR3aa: CATSRDKQRGALFF
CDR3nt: TGTGCCACCAGCAGAGATAAACAGCGCGGGGCACTGTTTTTT

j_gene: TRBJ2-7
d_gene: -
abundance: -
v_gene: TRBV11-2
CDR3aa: CASSSRSPGQYF
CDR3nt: TGTGCCAGCAGCTCACGAAGTCCGGGGCAGTACTTC

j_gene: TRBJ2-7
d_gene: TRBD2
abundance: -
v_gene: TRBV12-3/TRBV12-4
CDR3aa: CASSLAGGDEQYF
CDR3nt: TGTGCCAGCAGTCTAGCGGGGGGGGACGAGCAGTACTTC

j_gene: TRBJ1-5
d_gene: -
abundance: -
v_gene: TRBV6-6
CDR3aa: CASRRETNQPQHF
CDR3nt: TGTGCCAGCAGGCGGGAGACAAATCAGCCCCAGCATTTT

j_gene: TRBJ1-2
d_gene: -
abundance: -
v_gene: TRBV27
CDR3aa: CASSFTSSLKYGYTF
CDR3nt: TGTGCCAGCAGTTTTACCAGTTCCTTAAAGTATGGCTACACCTTC

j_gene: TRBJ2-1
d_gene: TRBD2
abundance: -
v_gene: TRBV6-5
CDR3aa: CASIYLAGAKGEQFF
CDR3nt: TGTGCCAGCATCTACCTAGCGGGGGCTAAGGGTGAGCAGTTCTTC

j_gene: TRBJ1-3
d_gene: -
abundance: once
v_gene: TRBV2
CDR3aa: CASSEPRSGNTIYF
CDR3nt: TGTGCCAGCAGTGAACCGCGCTCTGGAAACACCATATATTTT

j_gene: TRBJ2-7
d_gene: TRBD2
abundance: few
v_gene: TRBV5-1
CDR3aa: CASSGSGGWDEQYF
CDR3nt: TGCGCCAGCAGCGGTAGCGGGGGGTGGGACGAGCAGTACTTC

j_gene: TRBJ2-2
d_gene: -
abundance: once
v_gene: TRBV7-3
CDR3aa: CASSLLGTGNTGELFF
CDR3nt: TGTGCCAGCAGCTTACTCGGCACAGGGAACACCGGGGAGCTGTTTTTT

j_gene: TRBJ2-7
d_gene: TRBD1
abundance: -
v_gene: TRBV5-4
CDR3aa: CASSPPGTGTYEQYF
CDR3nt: TGTGCCAGCAGCCCGCCGGGGACAGGGACCTACGAGCAGTACTTC

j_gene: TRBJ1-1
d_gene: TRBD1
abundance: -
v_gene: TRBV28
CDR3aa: CASQPSGQGNTEAFF
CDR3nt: TGTGCCAGCCAACCCTCGGGACAGGGGAACACTGAAGCTTTCTTT

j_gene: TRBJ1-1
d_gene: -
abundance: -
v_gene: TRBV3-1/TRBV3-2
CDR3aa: CASSQPTGIAFF
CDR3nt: TGTGCCAGCAGCCAACCCACAGGAATAGCTTTCTTT

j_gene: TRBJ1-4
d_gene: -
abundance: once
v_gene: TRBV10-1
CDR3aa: CASSERRGAGEKLFF
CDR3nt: TGCGCCAGCAGTGAGCGGCGGGGGGCTGGAGAAAAACTGTTTTTT

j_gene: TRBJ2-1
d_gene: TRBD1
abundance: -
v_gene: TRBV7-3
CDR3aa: CASSSQNQGAGNNEQFF
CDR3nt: TGTGCCAGCAGCTCGCAAAATCAGGGGGCAGGTAACAATGAGCAGTTCTTC